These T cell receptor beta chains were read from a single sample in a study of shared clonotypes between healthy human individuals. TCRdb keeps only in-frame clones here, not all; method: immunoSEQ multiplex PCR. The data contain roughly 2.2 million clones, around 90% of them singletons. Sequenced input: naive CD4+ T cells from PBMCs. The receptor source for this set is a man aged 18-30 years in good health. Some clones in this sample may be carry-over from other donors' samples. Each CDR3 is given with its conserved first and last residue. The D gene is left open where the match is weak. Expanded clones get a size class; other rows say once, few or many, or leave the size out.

CASSPPRGSNQPQHF	TGTGCCAGCAGTCCTCCGAGGGGAAGCAATCAGCCCCAGCATTTT	-	-	TRBJ1-5	TRBV28
CASSLASRNHNEQFF	TGTGCCAGCAGCTTAGCTAGCCGGAATCACAATGAGCAGTTCTTC	-	-	TRBJ2-1	TRBV7-2
CASSVAGTGKGGNTIYF	TGTGCCAGCAGCGTAGCTGGGACAGGGAAGGGGGGAAACACCATATATTTT	TRBD1	-	TRBJ1-3	TRBV9
CASSFSSGQTYGELFF	TGTGCCAGCAGCTTCTCCTCGGGACAGACATACGGGGAGCTGTTTTTT	TRBD1	-	TRBJ2-2	TRBV7-3
CASKAHEGETQYF	TGTGCCAGTAAGGCCCATGAAGGGGAGACCCAGTACTTC	-	-	TRBJ2-5	TRBV19
CASSEVASVPTDTQYF	TGTGCCAGCAGTGAAGTGGCTAGCGTCCCCACAGATACGCAGTATTTT	-	-	TRBJ2-3	TRBV6-1
CASSLEGSGSTDTQYF	TGCGCCAGCAGCTTGGAAGGTAGCGGGAGCACAGATACGCAGTATTTT	TRBD2	-	TRBJ2-3	TRBV5-1
CASAQGALNQPQHF	TGTGCCAGCGCACAGGGGGCTTTAAATCAGCCCCAGCATTTT	TRBD1	-	TRBJ1-5	TRBV28
CASSLVTGGGFNEQFF	TGCGCCAGCAGCTTGGTGACCGGGGGCGGTTTCAATGAGCAGTTCTTC	-	-	TRBJ2-1	TRBV5-1
CASTRTAPLSYEQYF	TGTGCCAGCACCCGGACAGCCCCCCTCTCCTACGAGCAGTACTTC	-	-	TRBJ2-7	TRBV5-5
CASSLGTGKVGNEKLFF	TGTGCCAGCAGTTTAGGGACAGGGAAAGTTGGTAATGAAAAACTGTTTTTT	TRBD1	-	TRBJ1-4	TRBV28
CASSLGQYEQYF	TGTGCCAGCAGCTTAGGACAGTACGAGCAGTACTTC	-	-	TRBJ2-7	TRBV5-6
CASSLLAGVTDTQYF	TGTGCCAGCAGTCTTTTAGCGGGGGTCACAGATACGCAGTATTTT	TRBD2	-	TRBJ2-3	TRBV28
CAWALQGRELFF	TGTGCCTGGGCTCTACAGGGGCGGGAGCTGTTTTTT	TRBD1	-	TRBJ2-2	TRBV30
CASRASGGHTDTQYF	TGTGCCAGCAGGGCCTCGGGGGGTCACACAGATACGCAGTATTTT	TRBD2	-	TRBJ2-3	TRBV2
CASSISSNQPQHF	TGTGCCAGTAGTATTAGTAGCAATCAGCCCCAGCATTTT	-	few	TRBJ1-5	TRBV19
CASRPRGRDIYEQYF	TGTGCCAGCAGGCCGCGGGGGCGGGACATCTACGAGCAGTACTTC	-	-	TRBJ2-7	TRBV27
CASSSRVDWNTEAFF	TGTGCCAGCAGCTCAAGGGTAGACTGGAACACTGAAGCTTTCTTT	-	once	TRBJ1-1	TRBV11-2
CASSWNEKLFF	TGTGCCAGCAGCTGGAATGAAAAACTGTTTTTT	-	-	TRBJ1-4	TRBV6-6
CASSAGGRNSGNTIYF	TGTGCCAGCAGCGCGGGAGGACGGAACTCTGGAAACACCATATATTTT	-	-	TRBJ1-3	TRBV7-8
CASSHTPRGSGRTDTQYF	TGTGCCAGCAGCCATACCCCCCGGGGTAGCGGGAGAACAGATACGCAGTATTTT	TRBD2	-	TRBJ2-3	TRBV28
CAISGRSDQPQHF	TGTGCCATCAGTGGGAGAAGTGATCAGCCCCAGCATTTT	-	-	TRBJ1-5	TRBV10-3
CASSPSGTGYAGELFF	TGTGCCAGCTCACCCTCCGGTACAGGGTACGCCGGGGAGCTGTTTTTT	-	-	TRBJ2-2	TRBV18